This is a list of T cell receptor beta chains from one sample in a study of cytomegalovirus exposure and HLA in healthy donors. Only in-frame clones appear in the TCRdb table, and some are missing; sequencing was by immunoSEQ multiplex PCR. The sample consists of fewer than 250,000 clones, just over 75% of them appearing once. Material: PBMCs. These receptors all come from a man aged 18 to 29 in good health and CMV-seronegative. Each CDR3 is given with its conserved first and last residue. A D gene is named only where the DNA matches it firmly. A clone size is listed for some rows: how often the clone was seen (once, few, many), or a class if it is expanded.

>.|TRBV6-1|TRBJ2-2|.
TGTGCCAGCAGCCGACAGGATGGGAACACCGGGGAGCTGTTTTTT
CASSRQDGNTGELFF
>TRBD1|TRBV28|TRBJ2-5|few
TGTGCCAGCAGTCCCGGGACAGGGCCCCAAGAGACCCAGTACTTC
CASSPGTGPQETQYF
>TRBD2|TRBV18|TRBJ2-3|.
TGTGCCAGCGCGGGACTAGCGGGAGTTAGAAGCACAGATACGCAGTATTTT
CASAGLAGVRSTDTQYF
>TRBD1|TRBV9|TRBJ1-3|.
TGTGCCAGCAGCTTTCTAGGGGGCCTCGCTGGAAACACCATATATTTT
CASSFLGGLAGNTIYF
>.|TRBV15|TRBJ2-5|few
TGTGCCACCAGCAGAGGTCGACAGGGACTGGAGACCCAGTACTTC
CATSRGRQGLETQYF
>TRBD2|TRBV25-1|TRBJ2-2|.
TGTGCCAGCAGTGAAAGAAGCGGGAGGCCGGCTTCCACCGGGGAGCTGTTTTTT
CASSERSGRPASTGELFF
>.|TRBV18|TRBJ1-5|few
TGTGCCAGCTCACGTGACAGGCTGGGTTTGGAGCCCCAGCATTTT
CASSRDRLGLEPQHF
>.|TRBV30|TRBJ1-3|.
TGTGCCTGGACGTCGGGTGCTGGAAACACCATATATTTT
CAWTSGAGNTIYF
>.|TRBV27|TRBJ2-2|once
TGTGCCAGCAGTTTATACGATGTCGGGGGTTCGGGGGAGCTGTTTTTT
CASSLYDVGGSGELFF
>.|TRBV6-5|TRBJ1-2|.
TGTGCCAGCAGAAGGACTCAGAACTATGGCTACACCTTC
CASRRTQNYGYTF
>TRBD1|TRBV9|TRBJ1-5|.
TGTGCCAGCAGCGTAGGACAGGGGGGCAATCAGCCCCAGCATTTT
CASSVGQGGNQPQHF
>TRBD1|TRBV29-1|TRBJ2-5|few
TGCAGCGTCCTTCACCGGGACAGGGGCAGTCGGAGTGAGACCCAGTACTTC
CSVLHRDRGSRSETQYF
>TRBD1|TRBV6-5|TRBJ1-2|.
TGTGCCAGCAGTTATAGGACAGGGGGCAACTATGGCTACACCTTC
CASSYRTGGNYGYTF
>.|TRBV7-2|TRBJ2-1|once
TGTGCCAGCAGCTTAAGTGGGCAGAGTTCCTACAATGAGCAGTTCTTC
CASSLSGQSSYNEQFF
>TRBD2|TRBV6-5|TRBJ2-7|.
TGTGCCAGCATGCTAGCGGGATCCTACGAGCAGTACTTC
CASMLAGSYEQYF
>.|TRBV7-8|TRBJ1-2|.
TGTGCCAGCAGCTTAAGTTACAGCAACTATGGCTACACCTTC
CASSLSYSNYGYTF
>.|TRBV7-8|TRBJ2-7|.
TGTGCCAGCAGCTTAAAGAGGGTGTTATCCTACGAGCAGTACTTC
CASSLKRVLSYEQYF
>.|TRBV19|TRBJ2-7|.
TGTGCCAGTAGTGCGTACGCGTCCTACGAGCAGTACTTC
CASSAYASYEQYF
>TRBD1|TRBV19|TRBJ2-2|.
TGTGCCAGTAGTACAGGACAGGGGACCGGGGAGCTGTTTTTT
CASSTGQGTGELFF
>TRBD1|TRBV7-2|TRBJ2-3|.
TGTGCCAGCAGCTTAAGGGGGCGGGCAGATACGCAGTATTTT
CASSLRGRADTQYF
>.|TRBV28|TRBJ1-1|.
TGTGCCAGCAGGCCCAGGGAGGTGGTTACTGAAGCTTTCTTT
CASRPREVVTEAFF
>.|TRBV19|TRBJ1-1|.
TGTGCCAGTAGTCCCGGGGGAGGGGGACCAATGAACACTGAAGCTTTCTTT
CASSPGGGGPMNTEAFF
>TRBD1|TRBV15|TRBJ1-4|.
TGTGCCACCAGCAGCGACAGGGCCAGTGAAAAACTGTTTTTT
CATSSDRASEKLFF
>TRBD2|TRBV4-1|TRBJ2-1|.
TGCGCCAGCAGCCAAGGAGGGACTACCTACAATGAGCAGTTCTTC
CASSQGGTTYNEQFF
>.|TRBV19|TRBJ2-7|.
TGTGCCAGTAGTGACCAGGGCTCCTCCTACGAGCAGTACTTC
CASSDQGSSYEQYF
>.|TRBV28|TRBJ1-5|few
TGTGCCAGCAGCCCTTCCAATCAGCCCCAGCATTTT
CASSPSNQPQHF
>.|TRBV5-1|TRBJ2-1|.
TGCGCCAGCAGCTTGATGCGTAGCTCCTACAATGAGCAGTTCTTC
CASSLMRSSYNEQFF
>TRBD2|TRBV30|TRBJ2-1|.
TGTGCCTGGAGTTCCTCACGGACTAGCGGGACCCCCAATGAGCAGTTCTTC
CAWSSSRTSGTPNEQFF
>.|TRBV9|TRBJ2-6|.
TGTGCCAGCACGAGCTCTGGGGCCAACGTCCTGACTTTC
CASTSSGANVLTF
>TRBD1|TRBV19|TRBJ1-4|.
TGTGCCAGTAGTAAGGACAGGGGCCATAATGAAAAACTGTTTTTT
CASSKDRGHNEKLFF
>.|TRBV5-1|TRBJ2-3|.
TGCGCCAGCAGCTGGACTGTGGGGGATACGCAGTATTTT
CASSWTVGDTQYF
>.|TRBV4-1|TRBJ1-2|few
TGCGCCAGCAGCCAAGAGTTTGTGGTAGGGAGGCTAGGAGGCTACACCTTC
CASSQEFVVGRLGGYTF
>TRBD1|TRBV28|TRBJ1-5|few
TGTGCCAGCAGTGGGGACAGCGGCAATCAGCCCCAGCATTTT
CASSGDSGNQPQHF
>TRBD2|TRBV10-1|TRBJ2-3|.
TGCGCCAGCGGAGAGACTAGCGGGGGCACAGATACGCAGTATTTT
CASGETSGGTDTQYF
>TRBD2|TRBV19|TRBJ2-7|.
TGTGCCAGTAGTATAGTGACTAGCGGGATCTCCGAGCAGTACTTC
CASSIVTSGISEQYF
>.|TRBV19|TRBJ2-2|.
TGTGCCAGTAGTATACAGGCCCCCACCGGGGAGCTGTTTTTT
CASSIQAPTGELFF
>TRBD1|TRBV2|TRBJ1-5|.
TGTGCCAGCAGTGAGGGGACAGGGGGCGGCAATCAGCCCCAGCATTTT
CASSEGTGGGNQPQHF
>TRBD2|TRBV29-1|TRBJ2-3|.
TGCAGCGTTGTGGCGGGAGGTTGGGGCACAGATACGCAGTATTTT
CSVVAGGWGTDTQYF
>.|TRBV28|TRBJ1-1|once
TGTGCCAGCAGTTCGCGGTACACTGAAGCTTTCTTT
CASSSRYTEAFF
>TRBD1|TRBV5-1|TRBJ1-1|.
TGCGCCAGCAGCTTATTCTCCCAAACAGGGGGCACTGAAGCTTTCTTT
CASSLFSQTGGTEAFF
>.|TRBV4-1|TRBJ2-1|.
TGCGCCAGCAGCCAAGGGGGCTATGGCGATGAGCAGTTCTTC
CASSQGGYGDEQFF
>TRBD2|TRBV27|TRBJ2-7|.
TGTGCCAGCAGTGTGACTAGCGGCCCTACCTACGAGCAGTACTTC
CASSVTSGPTYEQYF
>.|TRBV11-2|TRBJ2-5|once
TGTGCCAGCAGCTTCGAGGGGGACCAAGAGACCCAGTACTTC
CASSFEGDQETQYF
>TRBD1|TRBV7-2|TRBJ2-7|.
TGTGCCAGCAACGCCGGACAGGGGGCCTACGAGCAGTACTTC
CASNAGQGAYEQYF
>.|TRBV2|TRBJ2-2|.
TGTGCCAGCAGACAGGAAGGGGGAGCCGGGGAGCTGTTTTTT
CASRQEGGAGELFF
>TRBD2|TRBV7-3|TRBJ2-1|.
TGTGCCAGCAGCGCGGGACTAGCGGGAGTCCATGAGCAGTTCTTC
CASSAGLAGVHEQFF